This T cell receptor (beta chain) appears in the sequencing data of a study of Ad26.COV2.S vaccination and SARS-CoV-2 variants. Profiled with immunoSEQ multiplex PCR; TCRdb holds only in-frame clones, not every one. The sample carries about 140,000 clones, 70% to 90% recorded once. Germline CDR1 LGHNA, CDR2 YNFKEQ. The CDR3 extends over 12 amino acids. Trimming took off 4 bases at V and 14 bases at J, with 17 bases between the two ends. The chain joins TRBV4-2 to TRBJ2-5, with D perhaps being TRBD1 or TRBD2 (5 bases each). The input for sequencing was peripheral blood, taken after recovery from COVID-19. This TCR was sampled from a human donor who had recovered from COVID-19. CDR3 coding DNA: TGTGCCAGCAGCCCCCGGGGCCCTTCTCCATACTTC. The encoded protein is CASSPRGPSPYF.